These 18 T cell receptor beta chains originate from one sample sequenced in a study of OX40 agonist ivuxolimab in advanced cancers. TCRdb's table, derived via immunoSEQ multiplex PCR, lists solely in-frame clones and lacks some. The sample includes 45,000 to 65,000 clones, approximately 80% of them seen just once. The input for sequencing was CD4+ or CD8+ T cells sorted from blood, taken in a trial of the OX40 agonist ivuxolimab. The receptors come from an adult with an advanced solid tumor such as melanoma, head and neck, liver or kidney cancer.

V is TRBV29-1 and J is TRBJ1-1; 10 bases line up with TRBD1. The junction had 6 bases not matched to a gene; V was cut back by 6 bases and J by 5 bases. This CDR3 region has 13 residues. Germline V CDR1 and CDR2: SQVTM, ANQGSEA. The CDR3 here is CSVIDRGRTEAFF. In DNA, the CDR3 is TGCAGCGTCATTGACAGGGGGCGAACTGAAGCTTTCTTT. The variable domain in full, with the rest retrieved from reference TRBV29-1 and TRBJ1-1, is SAVISQKPSRDICQRGTSLTIQCQVDSQVTMMFWYRQQPGQSLTLIATANQGSEATYESGFVIDKFPISRPNLTFSTLTVSNMSPEDSSIYLCSVIDRGRTEAFFGQGTRLTVV.

The CDR3 DNA reads TGTGCCAGCAGCTTCAGGGCCCGGGGGGAAGAAAAACTGTTTTTT. Translating it yields CASSFRARGEEKLFF. This rearrangement joins TRBV5-6 to TRBJ1-4, with a weak D call TRBD1 (5 bases). The germline gives CDR1 SGHDT, CDR2 YYEEEE. Trimming cost V 2 bases and J 8 bases, with 16 bases left between them. The CDR3 is 15 amino acids.

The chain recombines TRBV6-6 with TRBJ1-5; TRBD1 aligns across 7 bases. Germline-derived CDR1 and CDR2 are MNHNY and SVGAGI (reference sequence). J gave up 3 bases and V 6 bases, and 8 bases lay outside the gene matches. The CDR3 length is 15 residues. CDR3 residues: CASSYGDRLNQPQHF. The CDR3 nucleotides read TGTGCCAGCAGCTATGGGGACAGACTCAATCAGCCCCAGCATTTT.

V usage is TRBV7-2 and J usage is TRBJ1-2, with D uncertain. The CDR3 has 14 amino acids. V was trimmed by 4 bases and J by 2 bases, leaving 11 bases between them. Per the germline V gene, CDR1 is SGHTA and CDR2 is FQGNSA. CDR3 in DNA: TGTGCCAGCAGCTCCGAGACGAGGAACTATGGCTACACCTTC. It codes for CASSSETRNYGYTF.

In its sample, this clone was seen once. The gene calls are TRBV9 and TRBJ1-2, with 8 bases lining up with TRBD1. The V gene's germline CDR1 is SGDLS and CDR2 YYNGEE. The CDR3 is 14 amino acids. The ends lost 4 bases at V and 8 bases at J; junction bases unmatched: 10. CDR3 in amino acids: CASSIPQGVWGYTF. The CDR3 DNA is TGTGCCAGCAGCATCCCACAGGGGGTTTGGGGCTACACCTTC.

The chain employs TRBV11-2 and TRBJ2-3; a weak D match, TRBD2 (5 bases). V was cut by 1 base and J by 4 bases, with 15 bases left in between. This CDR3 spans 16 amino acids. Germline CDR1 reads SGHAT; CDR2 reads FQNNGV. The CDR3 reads CASSLVGLQGADTQYF. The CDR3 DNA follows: TGTGCCAGCAGCTTAGTCGGACTGCAAGGCGCAGATACGCAGTATTTT.

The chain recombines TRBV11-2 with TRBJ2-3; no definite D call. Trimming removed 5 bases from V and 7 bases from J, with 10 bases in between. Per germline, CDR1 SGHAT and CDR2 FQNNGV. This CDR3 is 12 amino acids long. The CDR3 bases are TGTGCCAGCAGCCCGACTCGGTATACGCAGTATTTT. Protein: CASSPTRYTQYF.

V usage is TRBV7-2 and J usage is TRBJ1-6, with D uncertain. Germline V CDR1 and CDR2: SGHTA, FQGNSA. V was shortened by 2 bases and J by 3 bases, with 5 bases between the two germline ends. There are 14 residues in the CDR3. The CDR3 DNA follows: TGTGCCAGCAGCTTAAAAGGCTATAATTCACCCCTCCACTTT. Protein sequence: CASSLKGYNSPLHF.

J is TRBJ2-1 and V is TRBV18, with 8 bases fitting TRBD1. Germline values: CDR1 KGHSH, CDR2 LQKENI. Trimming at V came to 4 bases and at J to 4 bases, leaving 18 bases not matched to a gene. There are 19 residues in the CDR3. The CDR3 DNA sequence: TGTGCCAGCTCACACACCGGGACAGGCCTCTTCCCCCTTTACAATGAGCAGTTCTTC. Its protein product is CASSHTGTGLFPLYNEQFF. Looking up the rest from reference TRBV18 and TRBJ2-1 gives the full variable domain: NAGVMQNPRHLVRRRGQEARLRCSPMKGHSHVYWYRQLPEEGLKFMVYLQKENIIDESGMPKERFSAEFPKEGPSILRIQQVVRGDSAAYFCASSHTGTGLFPLYNEQFFGPGTRLTVL.

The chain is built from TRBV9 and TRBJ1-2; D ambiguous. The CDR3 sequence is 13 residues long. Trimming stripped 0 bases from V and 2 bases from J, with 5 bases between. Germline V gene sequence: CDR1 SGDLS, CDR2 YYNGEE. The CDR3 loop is CASSVDPNYGYTF. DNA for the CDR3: TGTGCCAGCAGCGTAGATCCGAACTATGGCTACACCTTC. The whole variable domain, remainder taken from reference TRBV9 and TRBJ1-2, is DSGVTQTPKHLITATGQRVTLRCSPRSGDLSVYWYQQSLDQGLQFLIQYYNGEERAKGNILERFSAQQFPDLHSELNLSSLELGDSALYFCASSVDPNYGYTFGSGTRLTVV.

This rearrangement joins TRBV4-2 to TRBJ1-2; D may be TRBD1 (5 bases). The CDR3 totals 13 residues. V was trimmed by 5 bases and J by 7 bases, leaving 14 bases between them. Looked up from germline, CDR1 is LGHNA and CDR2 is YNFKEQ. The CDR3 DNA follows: TGTGCCAGCAGCTTGTACCAGGGTCGTGGCTACACCTTC. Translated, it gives CASSLYQGRGYTF.

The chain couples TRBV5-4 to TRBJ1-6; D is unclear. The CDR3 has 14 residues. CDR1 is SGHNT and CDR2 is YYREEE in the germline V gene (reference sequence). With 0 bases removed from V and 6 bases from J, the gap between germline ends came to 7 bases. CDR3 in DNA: TGTGCCAGCAGCTTGGGAGGCCGTAATTCACCCCTCCACTTT. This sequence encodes CASSLGGRNSPLHF.

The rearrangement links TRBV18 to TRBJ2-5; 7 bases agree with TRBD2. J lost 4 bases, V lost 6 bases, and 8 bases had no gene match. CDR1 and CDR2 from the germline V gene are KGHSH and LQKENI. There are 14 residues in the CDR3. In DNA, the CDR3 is TGTGCCAGCTCCCATAGGGAGGGACTAGAGACCCAGTACTTC. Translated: CASSHREGLETQYF.

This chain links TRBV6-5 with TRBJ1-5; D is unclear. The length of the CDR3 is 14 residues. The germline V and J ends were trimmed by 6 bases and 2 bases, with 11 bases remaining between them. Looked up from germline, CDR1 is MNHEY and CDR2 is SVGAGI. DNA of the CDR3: TGTGCCAGCAGGCAAGGGCAGGGCAATCAGCCCCAGCATTTT. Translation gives CASRQGQGNQPQHF.

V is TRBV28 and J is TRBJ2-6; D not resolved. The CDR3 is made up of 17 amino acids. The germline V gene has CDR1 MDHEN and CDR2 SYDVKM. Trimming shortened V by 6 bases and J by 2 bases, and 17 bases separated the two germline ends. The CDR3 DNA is TGTGCCAGCAGCCCCCCGCGCCTAGGGCCTGGGGCCAACGTCCTGACTTTC. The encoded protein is CASSPPRLGPGANVLTF.

CDR3 protein: CASSEEGRGYGYTF. The CDR3, as DNA: TGTGCCAGCAGTGAAGAGGGTAGGGGTTATGGCTACACCTTC. V usage is TRBV2 and J usage is TRBJ1-2, with D perhaps TRBD1 (5 bases). The length of the CDR3 is 14 residues. Germline assignment: CDR1 SNHLY and CDR2 FYNNEI. The ends were cut back, 1 base at V and 5 bases at J, with 11 bases in the middle. Full variable domain (missing parts from reference TRBV2 and TRBJ1-2): EPEVTQTPSHQVTQMGQEVILRCVPISNHLYFYWYRQILGQKVEFLVSFYNNEISEKSEIFDDQFSVERPDGSNFTLKIRSTKLEDSAMYFCASSEEGRGYGYTFGSGTRLTVV.

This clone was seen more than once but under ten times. The CDR3 nucleotides read TGTGCCAGCAGCGTATTCCCCGGGGAGACCCAGTACTTC. The encoded protein is CASSVFPGETQYF. The chain combines TRBV9 with TRBJ2-5, with no clear D. The ends were cut back, 1 base at V and 5 bases at J, with 9 bases in the middle. CDR1 and CDR2 (germline): SGDLS, YYNGEE. The CDR3 is made up of 13 amino acids.

The chain's CDR3 is CASSSPSQGLYGYTF. Written as DNA, the CDR3 is TGTGCCAGCAGTAGCCCCTCCCAGGGGCTCTATGGCTACACCTTC. The chain carries TRBV6-5 and TRBJ1-2; D perhaps matches TRBD1 (6 bases). V was clipped by 5 bases and J by 4 bases, with 17 bases between them. Germline CDR1 is MNHEY and CDR2 is SVGAGI. The CDR3 has 15 amino acids.